This T cell receptor beta chain came from a study of cytomegalovirus exposure and HLA in healthy donors. At the level of the study: Later, an analysis reported that the approximately 120 validation repertoires had used the same platform as the roughly 650 first-cohort repertoires.

CDR3 length: 14 amino acids. The V gene's germline CDR1 is MNHNS and CDR2 SASEGT. Trimming removed 1 base from V and 5 bases from J, with 11 bases in between. This table comes from immunoSEQ multiplex PCR, and its TCRdb copy is limited to in-frame clones, with some not included. Of around 350,000 clones in the sample, 86% were seen once. This TCR was recovered from a young woman in good health and CMV-seronegative. The J gene is TRBJ1-2, the V gene TRBV6-1; D unresolved. The sample was PBMCs. This CDR3 reads CASSEGGPPYGYTF. The CDR3 nucleotides read TGTGCCAGCAGTGAAGGTGGGCCACCGTATGGCTACACCTTC.